One sample yielded the 31 T cell receptor beta chains listed below, sequenced in a study of Ad26.COV2.S vaccination and SARS-CoV-2 variants. Stated treatment: 15 to 20 received Ad26.COV2.S at low or high dose, single or two shots; about 5 received placebo; per-sample allocation not given. Sampling occurred on day 63 after the first vaccine or placebo injection. Sequencing used immunoSEQ multiplex PCR; TCRdb keeps in-frame clones, though not all of them. Altogether approximately 280,000 clones are present, more than 75% being singletons, with the ten largest covering around 3.5%. The sequences come from peripheral blood, collected in a trial of Ad26.COV2.S vaccine versus placebo. Receptor source: a person aged 18-60 years who received the Ad26.COV2.S COVID-19 vaccine or a placebo.

The rearrangement uses TRBV21-1 and TRBJ1-5. TRBV21-1 has pseudogene status. The CDR3 extends over 17 amino acids. CDR3 DNA sequence: TGTGCCAGCAGCAAAGCTTTTGGAGGGGGAGTTAATCAGCCCCAGCATTTT. It yields the protein CASSKAFGGGVNQPQHF.

The CDR3 reads CASSLSTSGPHEQFF. DNA for the CDR3: TGCGCCAGCAGCTTATCTACTAGCGGGCCGCATGAGCAGTTCTTC. This sequence joins TRBV5-1 and TRBJ2-1; 9 bases match TRBD2. CDR1 and CDR2 from the germline V gene are SGHRS and YFSETQ. This CDR3 has 15 amino acids. The junction had 8 bases not matched to a gene; V was cut back by 2 bases and J by 8 bases.

To note about this clone: The same CDR3 is also encoded by other DNA sequences in this sample. The V and J genes are TRBV2 and TRBJ1-5; the D is unclear. CDR1 SNHLY and CDR2 FYNNEI come from the germline V gene. The CDR3 is made up of 12 amino acids. V gave up 4 bases and J gave up 1 base, with 2 bases separating them. CDR3 residues: CASSGSNQPQHF. The CDR3 nucleotides are TGTGCCAGCAGTGGAAGCAATCAGCCCCAGCATTTT.

The genes are TRBV18 and TRBJ2-7; TRBD2 matches at 7 bases. Germline assignment: CDR1 KGHSH and CDR2 LQKENI. The CDR3 covers 14 residues. The junction had 9 bases not matched to a gene; V was cut back by 5 bases and J by 5 bases. CDR3 sequence reads: CASSWPGLPNEQYF. CDR3 in DNA: TGTGCCAGCTCATGGCCGGGACTACCCAACGAGCAGTACTTC.

This clone was detected only a few times. CDR3: CASSRGSNTEAFF. Here the CDR3 DNA reads TGTGCCAGCAGCCGAGGGTCTAACACTGAAGCTTTCTTT. The chain uses TRBV3-1 (or the pseudogene TRBV3-2) and TRBJ1-1; D unresolved. The CDR3 has 13 amino acids. V was shortened by 4 bases and J by 2 bases, with 8 bases between the two germline ends. Germline CDR1 reads LGHDT; CDR2 reads YNNKEL (reference sequence).

The CDR3 protein is CASSSPGPSYNEQFF. The CDR3 DNA reads TGTGCCAGCAGCTCCCCCGGGCCATCCTACAATGAGCAGTTCTTC. The gene calls are TRBV13 and TRBJ2-1; the D is unclear. V shed 4 bases and J shed 1 base, with 11 bases lying between them. The CDR3 runs to 15 residues. In germline, CDR1 is PRHDT, CDR2 FYEKMQ (reference sequence).

This chain connects TRBV5-4 to TRBJ1-6; D is unresolved. Germline CDR1 reads SGHNT; CDR2 reads YYREEE (reference sequence). The CDR3 sequence is 15 residues long. The V and J ends lost 0 bases and 0 bases respectively, with 4 bases between them. The CDR3 sequence is CASSLDSSYNSPLHF. The DNA of the CDR3 is TGTGCCAGCAGCTTGGATAGCTCCTATAATTCACCCCTCCACTTT. Complete variable domain (other parts from reference TRBV5-4 and TRBJ1-6): ETGVTQSPTHLIKTRGQQVTLRCSSQSGHNTVSWYQQALGQGPQFIFQYYREEENGRGNFPPRFSGLQFPNYSSELNVNALELDDSALYLCASSLDSSYNSPLHFGNGTRLTVT.

The chain combines TRBV28 with TRBJ2-1, with D perhaps TRBD1 or TRBD2 (5 bases each). This CDR3 has 16 residues. Between the trimmed V and J ends, which lost 4 bases and 2 bases, there was a span of 15 bases. Germline CDR1 and CDR2: MDHEN and SYDVKM. CDR3: CASSSRGVLPYNEQFF. The CDR3 coding sequence is TGTGCCAGCAGTTCCCGAGGGGTCTTGCCCTACAATGAGCAGTTCTTC.

The chain carries TRBV19 and TRBJ1-1, with 7 bases identical to TRBD1. Germline lookup yields CDR1 LNHDA and CDR2 SQIVND (reference sequence). This CDR3 region has 13 residues. V lost 3 bases to trimming and J lost 5 bases; unmatched junction nucleotides: 3. CDR3 residues: CASSMSRGTEAFF. The CDR3 nucleotides are TGTGCCAGTAGTATGTCCAGGGGGACTGAAGCTTTCTTT.

V gene TRBV7-2 combines with J gene TRBJ2-7, with unresolved D. The V gene's germline CDR1 is SGHTA and CDR2 FQGNSA. V lost 2 bases and J lost 2, with 7 bases in between. There are 13 residues in the CDR3. The CDR3 loop reads CASSLSVTYEQYF. CDR3 DNA sequence: TGTGCCAGCAGCTTATCCGTAACCTACGAGCAGTACTTC.

The chain combines TRBV7-2 with TRBJ2-7; the D gene is possibly TRBD2 (6 bases). The CDR3 sequence is 13 residues long. Deletions cut 5 bases from V and 3 bases from J, with 11 bases between. Germline V gene data show CDR1 as SGHTA and CDR2 as FQGNSA. The CDR3 sequence is CASSQRLGYEQYF. The CDR3 DNA follows: TGTGCCAGCAGCCAAAGACTAGGCTACGAGCAGTACTTC.

The V and J genes are TRBV5-1 and TRBJ1-1; D is undetermined. The germline CDR1 and CDR2 sequences are SGHRS and YFSETQ. CDR3 length: 14 residues. Trimming removed 1 base from V and 1 base from J, with 8 bases in between. The CDR3 here is CASSLLSSNTEAFF. CDR3 coding DNA: TGCGCCAGCAGCTTGCTATCCTCGAACACTGAAGCTTTCTTT.

This chain connects TRBV11-1 to TRBJ2-7; tentative D call: TRBD1 (6 bases). Trimming left V 5 bases short and J 4 bases short, with 15 bases between. The CDR3 totals 14 residues. Germline lookup yields CDR1 SGHAT and CDR2 FQDESV (reference sequence). CDR3 sequence: CASSPKQGLYEQYF. Here the CDR3 DNA reads TGTGCCAGCAGCCCGAAACAGGGTTTGTACGAGCAGTACTTC.

J is TRBJ2-1 and V is TRBV15; D is perhaps TRBD2 (5 bases). The length of the CDR3 is 16 residues. Per germline, CDR1 LNHNV and CDR2 YYDKDF (reference sequence). Trimming shortened V by 6 bases and J by 0 bases, and 15 bases separated the two germline ends. This CDR3 is CATSTGVTSSYNEQFF. The CDR3 DNA follows: TGTGCCACCAGTACCGGGGTTACGAGCTCCTACAATGAGCAGTTCTTC.

To note about this clone: With a much larger clone just one base away, this may be a read error. This sample also contains other DNA sequences that code for the same CDR3. The chain carries TRBV3-1 (or the pseudogene TRBV3-2) and TRBJ1-1; D gene uncertain. The V gene's germline CDR1 is LGHDT and CDR2 YNNKEL (reference sequence). This CDR3 has 13 residues. V was pared by 1 base and J by 1 base, with 4 bases between. The CDR3 coding sequence is TGTGCCAGCAGCCAAGGCGGGAACACTGAAGCTTTCTTT. This gives the protein CASSQGGNTEAFF.

This clone showed up just once. This chain links TRBV6-2 or TRBV6-3 with TRBJ1-2; no definite D call. There are 12 residues in the CDR3. CDR1 and CDR2 from the germline V gene are MNHEY and SVGEGT. The V and J ends lost 5 bases and 5 bases respectively, with 9 bases between them. This CDR3 reads CASSDRWYGYTF. The CDR3 nucleotides read TGTGCCAGCAGTGATCGTTGGTATGGCTACACCTTC.

The rearrangement joins TRBV5-6 to TRBJ1-5; D is unclear. The V and J ends lost 4 bases and 0 bases respectively, with 20 bases between them. Germline V gene lookup returns CDR1 SGHDT and CDR2 YYEEEE. This CDR3 spans 18 amino acids. The CDR3 DNA sequence: TGTGCCAGCAGCCTCCCGGGGTCCAGGATTTATAGCAATCAGCCCCAGCATTTT. Translated, it gives CASSLPGSRIYSNQPQHF.

J is TRBJ2-5 and V is TRBV6-5, with TRBD2 matching over 7 bases. V shed 5 bases, J shed 4 bases, and the junction held 10 bases outside the gene matches. The CDR3 totals 15 residues. The germline gives CDR1 MNHEY, CDR2 SVGAGI. DNA of the CDR3: TGTGCCAGCAGTCCACTAGCGACCAGAGGAGAGACCCAGTACTTC. Amino acids: CASSPLATRGETQYF.

The chain joins TRBV6-5 to TRBJ1-6, with a possible D match to TRBD1 (6 bases). The germline V gene has CDR1 MNHEY and CDR2 SVGAGI. Trimming shortened V by 8 bases and J by 7 bases, and 12 bases separated the two germline ends. The CDR3 totals 13 residues. In DNA form, the CDR3 reads TGTGCCAGCCTCGGGACACAAAATTCACCCCTCCACTTT. Protein product: CASLGTQNSPLHF.

The chain is built from TRBV5-8 and TRBJ1-1; maybe TRBD1 (6 bases). The germline V gene encodes CDR1 SGHTS and CDR2 YDEGEE. V was trimmed by 0 bases and J by 7 bases, leaving 13 bases between them. CDR3 size: 14 residues. CDR3 DNA sequence: TGTGCCAGCAGCTTGGAACCTGGACAGCTTGAAGCTTTCTTT. Its protein is CASSLEPGQLEAFF.

This clone has just one count. The V and J genes are TRBV7-9 and TRBJ2-3, with 9 bases lining up with TRBD1. With 5 bases clipped from V and 1 base from J, the junction kept 4 bases outside the gene matches. Germline CDR1 and CDR2: SEHNR and FQNEAQ (reference sequence). This CDR3 is built from 15 residues. CDR3 nucleotide sequence: TGTGCCAGCAGCGCGCGGGACAGGGGCACAGATACGCAGTATTTT. Translation: CASSARDRGTDTQYF.

The chain combines TRBV5-1 with TRBJ1-4; 7 bases match TRBD1. J gave up 1 base and V 5 bases, and 8 bases lay outside the gene matches. The germline CDR1 and CDR2 sequences are SGHRS and YFSETQ. The CDR3 has 16 residues. CDR3 in amino acids: CASRHRGEETNEKLFF. The CDR3 DNA sequence: TGCGCCAGCAGACACAGGGGAGAAGAAACTAATGAAAAACTGTTTTTT. Looking up the rest from reference TRBV5-1 and TRBJ1-4 gives the full variable domain: KAGVTQTPRYLIKTRGQQVTLSCSPISGHRSVSWYQQTPGQGLQFLFEYFSETQRNKGNFPGRFSGRQFSNSRSEMNVSTLELGDSALYLCASRHRGEETNEKLFFGSGTQLSVL.

The chain couples TRBV6-2 or TRBV6-3 to TRBJ1-2; maybe TRBD1 (6 bases). CDR1 is MNHEY and CDR2 is SVGEGT in the germline V gene. This CDR3 contains 15 residues. Deletions cut 3 bases from V and 8 bases from J, with 19 bases between. This CDR3 reads CASSYVILRGGGYTF. Here the CDR3 DNA reads TGTGCCAGCAGTTATGTCATCCTGCGCGGGGGCGGCTACACCTTC.

V and J are TRBV9 and TRBJ1-1; possible D gene TRBD1, 6 bases. CDR3 size: 13 residues. The V end lost 5 bases, the J end lost 6 bases, and 14 bases lay between the germline ends. The germline V gene encodes CDR1 SGDLS and CDR2 YYNGEE. CDR3 coding DNA: TGTGCCAGCAGTAACCGGGGGCGCGCTGAAGCTTTCTTT. It translates to CASSNRGRAEAFF.

The V and J genes are TRBV5-4 and TRBJ2-5, with 9 bases matching TRBD1. V trimming: 4 bases; J trimming: 6 bases; junction bases outside the gene matches: 13. The CDR3 is 16 residues long. Germline CDR1 reads SGHNT; CDR2 reads YYREEE (reference sequence). The CDR3 reads CASSSPPGQGQQTQYF. DNA for the CDR3: TGTGCCAGCAGCAGCCCTCCGGGACAGGGACAACAGACCCAGTACTTC.

This clone was counted once. V gene TRBV10-3 combines with J gene TRBJ1-1; D is undetermined. The CDR3 consists of 19 residues. Trimming removed 3 bases from V and 1 base from J, with 24 bases in between. Germline CDR1 and CDR2: ENHRY and SYGVKD. In DNA, the CDR3 is TGTGCCATCAGTGATCTACCTACTCCGTTGAGGCCGAGGAACACTGAAGCTTTCTTT. Translated: CAISDLPTPLRPRNTEAFF.

V usage is TRBV18 and J usage is TRBJ1-2; possibly TRBD1 for D (5 bases). The germline CDR1 and CDR2 sequences are KGHSH and LQKENI. V shed 2 bases and J shed 8 bases, with 21 bases lying between them. The CDR3 loop spans 16 amino acids. This CDR3 reads CASSPSLGETFAGYTF. CDR3 coding DNA: TGTGCCAGCTCACCATCGTTGGGGGAGACCTTTGCGGGCTACACCTTC. The full variable domain, with the rest looked up from reference TRBV18 and TRBJ1-2, is NAGVMQNPRHLVRRRGQEARLRCSPMKGHSHVYWYRQLPEEGLKFMVYLQKENIIDESGMPKERFSAEFPKEGPSILRIQQVVRGDSAAYFCASSPSLGETFAGYTFGSGTRLTVV.

This chain connects TRBV29-1 to TRBJ1-2, with D perhaps matching TRBD1 (6 bases). The CDR3 extends over 12 amino acids. The germline V and J ends were trimmed by 7 bases and 4 bases, with 13 bases remaining between them. Germline CDR1 reads SQVTM; CDR2 reads ANQGSEA. Here the CDR3 reads CSAGGGSYGYTF. CDR3 DNA: TGCAGCGCCGGGGGCGGGAGCTATGGCTACACCTTC.

The chain uses TRBV7-2 and TRBJ2-5, with unresolved D. In germline, CDR1 is SGHTA, CDR2 FQGNSA. The CDR3 sequence is 11 residues long. Trimming shortened V by 0 bases and J by 4 bases, and 0 bases separated the two germline ends. Here the CDR3 DNA reads TGTGCCAGCAGCTTAGCAGAGACCCAGTACTTC. Protein product: CASSLAETQYF.

This clone has a single count. This chain links TRBV5-1 with TRBJ2-1; possible D gene TRBD1, 6 bases. The CDR3 extends over 16 amino acids. The V gene's germline CDR1 is SGHRS and CDR2 YFSETQ. The V and J ends lost 5 bases and 3 bases respectively, with 18 bases between them. The DNA for the CDR3 is TGCGCCAGCAGTTATCTAGGGGGACGGATCTACAATGAGCAGTTCTTC. Amino acids: CASSYLGGRIYNEQFF. The full variable domain, its missing parts supplied by reference TRBV5-1 and TRBJ2-1, is KAGVTQTPRYLIKTRGQQVTLSCSPISGHRSVSWYQQTPGQGLQFLFEYFSETQRNKGNFPGRFSGRQFSNSRSEMNVSTLELGDSALYLCASSYLGGRIYNEQFFGPGTRLTVL.

The sample holds a few counts of this clone. This sequence joins TRBV14 and TRBJ1-4, with no clear D. Trimming pared 0 bases from V and 10 bases from J, leaving 9 bases between. The germline gives CDR1 SGHDN, CDR2 FVKESK. The CDR3 spans 13 residues. Here the CDR3 reads CASSQEARGKLFF. CDR3 sequence (DNA): TGTGCCAGCAGCCAAGAGGCCCGAGGAAAACTGTTTTTT.